These 24 T cell receptor beta chains were all obtained from the same sample, sequenced in a study of T-cell memory formation after mild COVID-19. MiXCR was run by TCRdb on the 5' RACE reads, yielding one entry per CDR3 protein. The sample contains roughly 300,000 distinct CDR3 sequences, over 7% of which appear only once. Specimen: PBMCs or a T cell subset sorted from them (not recorded which). Receptors originate from a man aged 18 to 29 who had mild COVID-19 (a few samples of this study predate the infection). Cell type and time point are not known.

This clonotype came up many times. This chain connects TRBV12-3 or TRBV12-4 to TRBJ1-4, with D unresolved. V lost 3 bases and J 7 bases, leaving 12 bases between the germline ends. The CDR3 covers 14 residues. CDR3 sequence reads: CASSFRTTGEKLFF. DNA of the CDR3: TGTGCCAGCAGTTTCCGGACCACGGGTGAAAAACTGTTTTTT.

The chain joins TRBV19 to TRBJ1-2; D gene ambiguous. CDR1 LNHDA and CDR2 SQIVND come from the germline V gene (reference sequence). Trimming cost V 0 bases and J 4 bases, with 3 bases left between them. CDR3 size: 12 residues. The CDR3, as DNA: TGTGCCAGTAGTATAGACACCTATGGCTACACCTTC. As protein: CASSIDTYGYTF.

This clonotype was observed at least ten times. This chain connects TRBV7-8 to TRBJ2-7, with 8 bases matching TRBD1. The CDR3 is 16 amino acids. Trimming at V came to 4 bases and at J to 4 bases, leaving 12 bases not matched to a gene. Germline values: CDR1 SGHVS, CDR2 FQNEAQ. The CDR3 sequence: CASSWTGTGSWYEQYF. CDR3 in DNA: TGTGCCAGCAGCTGGACCGGGACAGGCAGTTGGTACGAGCAGTACTTC.

The chain has TRBV7-6 and TRBJ2-6; D unresolved. The CDR3 spans 12 residues. V lost 1 base, J lost 6 bases, and 1 base lay in between. Germline V gene data show CDR1 as SGHVS and CDR2 as FNYEAQ. The CDR3 loop is CASSLEANVLTF. DNA for the CDR3: TGTGCCAGCAGCTTAGAGGCCAACGTCCTGACTTTC. The entire variable domain, with the rest obtained from reference TRBV7-6 and TRBJ2-6, is as follows: GAGVSQSPRYKVTKRGQDVALRCDPISGHVSLYWYRQALGQGPEFLTYFNYEAQQDKSGLPNDRFSAERPEGSISTLTIQRTEQRDSAMYRCASSLEANVLTFGAGSRLTVL.

The V and J genes are TRBV7-3 and TRBJ2-3; the match to TRBD2 covers 12 bases. CDR3 length equals 15 residues. Germline CDR1 reads SGHTA; CDR2 reads FQGTGA. With 5 bases clipped from V and 3 bases from J, the junction kept 3 bases outside the gene matches. In DNA, the CDR3 is TGTGCCAGCAGCACTAGCGGGGGGCTTACAGATACGCAGTATTTT. Residues: CASSTSGGLTDTQYF.

This clonotype was seen a handful of times. This chain joins TRBV4-3 and TRBJ2-6; D call uncertain. V gave up 0 bases and J gave up 0 bases, with 12 bases separating them. The germline CDR1 and CDR2 sequences are LGHNA and YSLEER. The CDR3 is 18 residues long. For the CDR3, the DNA is TGCGCCAGCAGCCAAGAAGTTGTCACGGCCTCTGGGGCCAACGTCCTGACTTTC. This encodes CASSQEVVTASGANVLTF.

This clonotype was detected ten times or more. The CDR3 DNA follows: TGCGCCAGCCGTCCCGGGACTAGCGGGATCACAGATACGCAGTATTTT. It codes for CASRPGTSGITDTQYF. The chain employs TRBV5-1 and TRBJ2-3, with 13 nucleotides matching TRBD2. Losses at the gene ends were 7 bases for V and 2 bases for J; bases not matched to a gene: 7. The CDR3 contains 16 residues. The germline gives CDR1 SGHRS, CDR2 YFSETQ. Looking up the rest from reference TRBV5-1 and TRBJ2-3 gives the full variable domain: KAGVTQTPRYLIKTRGQQVTLSCSPISGHRSVSWYQQTPGQGLQFLFEYFSETQRNKGNFPGRFSGRQFSNSRSEMNVSTLELGDSALYLCASRPGTSGITDTQYFGPGTRLTVL.

This clonotype was recorded at least ten times. The rearrangement uses TRBV7-9 and TRBJ2-1; 7 nucleotides align to TRBD2. The CDR3 length is 13 residues. J lost 8 bases, V lost 4 bases, and 5 bases had no gene match. Per germline, CDR1 SEHNR and CDR2 FQNEAQ (reference sequence). CDR3 region: CASSSGLIDEQFF. Here the CDR3 DNA reads TGTGCCAGCAGCTCGGGACTAATAGATGAGCAGTTCTTC.

The table lists this clonotype with a few counts. V gene TRBV20-1 combines with J gene TRBJ1-2; D is undetermined. CDR1 and CDR2 (germline): DFQATT, SNEGSKA (reference sequence). The CDR3 totals 12 residues. V lost 2 bases to trimming and J lost 2 bases, with 6 bases between them. The CDR3: CSARFQNYGYTF. CDR3 bases: TGCAGTGCTAGATTCCAGAACTATGGCTACACCTTC.

This clonotype was detected a few times. This rearrangement joins TRBV20-1 to TRBJ2-5, with 7 bases that match TRBD1. The CDR3 is made up of 14 amino acids. The germline gives CDR1 DFQATT, CDR2 SNEGSKA (reference sequence). V lost 3 bases and J lost 2; bases outside the gene matches: 6. For the CDR3, the DNA is TGCAGTGCTAGTGCCCTGGACAGGCAAGAGACCCAGTACTTC. Translating it yields CSASALDRQETQYF.

The rearrangement joins TRBV20-1 to TRBJ2-7; 11 nucleotides match TRBD2. From germline, CDR1 is DFQATT and CDR2 SNEGSKA (reference sequence). V was pared by 5 bases and J by 4 bases, with 10 bases of the junction left unmatched. The length of the CDR3 is 15 residues. The CDR3 sequence is CSARTPGLADYEQYF. CDR3 nucleotide sequence: TGCAGTGCTCGAACCCCGGGACTAGCGGATTACGAGCAGTACTTC.

Ten or more counts support this clonotype. The rearrangement joins TRBV7-8 to TRBJ1-5, with D tentatively TRBD1 (6 bases). The CDR3 consists of 17 residues. Germline CDR1 is SGHVS and CDR2 is FQNEAQ. The germline V and J ends were trimmed by 3 bases and 2 bases, with 17 bases remaining between them. This chain's CDR3 is CASSFKDRPFGNQPQHF. CDR3 in DNA: TGTGCCAGCAGCTTCAAAGACAGGCCCTTCGGCAATCAGCCCCAGCATTTT.

This clonotype was found a few times. The chain uses TRBV7-6 and TRBJ1-2; weak D call: TRBD1 (5 bases). V dropped 0 bases and J dropped 8 bases, with 10 bases sitting between them. This CDR3 region has 13 residues. Per the germline V gene, CDR1 is SGHVS and CDR2 is FNYEAQ. The CDR3 nucleotides read TGTGCCAGCAGCTTAGCTGGGGCGCAGGGCTACACCTTC. Its translation: CASSLAGAQGYTF.

The chain links TRBV11-2 to TRBJ1-1; weak D call: TRBD1 (5 bases). The CDR3 contains 13 residues. The germline V and J ends were trimmed by 5 bases and 4 bases, with 11 bases remaining between them. The germline V gene has CDR1 SGHAT and CDR2 FQNNGV. CDR3 DNA: TGTGCCAGCAGCCCCTCGGACATCACTGAAGCTTTCTTT. This translates into CASSPSDITEAFF.

At least ten counts were recorded for this clonotype. The V and J genes are TRBV6-5 and TRBJ2-2, with 9 bases that match TRBD1. Trimming removed 5 bases from V and 0 bases from J; junction bases left unmatched: 4. The CDR3 contains 16 residues. Germline V gene lookup returns CDR1 MNHEY and CDR2 SVGAGI. In nucleotides, the CDR3 is TGTGCCAGCAGTCGCGACAGGGGGACGAACACCGGGGAGCTGTTTTTT. It is translated as CASSRDRGTNTGELFF.

This clonotype has just a few counts. The chain employs TRBV5-1 and TRBJ1-1; D not certain. This CDR3 region has 13 residues. Germline lookup yields CDR1 SGHRS and CDR2 YFSETQ. The ends were cut back, 3 bases at V and 3 bases at J, with 9 bases in the middle. The CDR3 DNA sequence: TGCGCCAGCAGCTCCGGAATCGACACTGAAGCTTTCTTT. Translating gives CASSSGIDTEAFF.

This clonotype was counted a few times. The chain is built from TRBV5-4 and TRBJ2-3; unclear D gene. The CDR3 consists of 14 residues. V lost 5 bases to trimming and J lost 6 bases, with 16 bases between them. Looked up from germline, CDR1 is SGHNT and CDR2 is YYREEE (reference sequence). For the CDR3, the DNA is TGTGCCAGCAGTCCTCGGCAGGCAGCGGATACGCAGTATTTT. Protein sequence: CASSPRQAADTQYF.

V is TRBV6-6 and J is TRBJ1-4, with D tentatively TRBD1 (5 bases). The CDR3 is made up of 14 amino acids. Germline V CDR1 and CDR2: MNHNY, SVGAGI (reference sequence). The V end was cut by 7 bases, the J end by 4 bases, with 13 bases between. CDR3 coding DNA: TGTGCCAGCAATAGCGGGACGATTAATGAAAAACTGTTTTTT. This codes for CASNSGTINEKLFF.

The sample holds many counts of this clonotype. V usage is TRBV12-3 or TRBV12-4 and J usage is TRBJ1-2; 7 positions match TRBD1. The CDR3 contains 13 residues. The J segment lost 6 bases and the V segment lost 6 bases, leaving 7 bases of the junction unmatched. This chain's CDR3 is CASRQTGSDGYTF. The CDR3 DNA is TGTGCCAGCAGGCAGACAGGGTCGGATGGCTACACCTTC.

This clonotype turned up a few times. This chain connects TRBV7-2 to TRBJ1-1; D gene uncertain. Trimming pared 5 bases from V and 11 bases from J, leaving 15 bases between. The CDR3 totals 12 residues. Germline CDR1 and CDR2: SGHTA and FQGNSA. The CDR3 DNA reads TGTGCCAGCAGCCCAATGGGTCAGATGGCTTTCTTT. Residues: CASSPMGQMAFF.

This clonotype was recorded a few times. This rearrangement joins TRBV2 to TRBJ2-3; no firm D call. The germline V gene encodes CDR1 SNHLY and CDR2 FYNNEI. The CDR3 length is 14 residues. Trimming took off 1 base at V and 5 bases at J, with 10 bases between the two ends. The CDR3 protein is CASSEGRTKDTQYF. The DNA for the CDR3 is TGTGCCAGCAGTGAAGGACGAACAAAAGATACGCAGTATTTT.

The chain is built from TRBV4-3 and TRBJ2-5; D gene uncertain. The V and J ends lost 1 base and 5 bases respectively, with 14 bases between them. The CDR3 is 15 residues long. CDR1 and CDR2 from the germline V gene are LGHNA and YSLEER. CDR3 sequence (DNA): TGCGCCAGCAGCCAAGGAGGCCTCCTACGGGAGACCCAGTACTTC. Its translation: CASSQGGLLRETQYF.

This clonotype was seen more than once but under ten times. This chain connects TRBV7-2 to TRBJ2-5, with unresolved D. Trimming left V 2 bases short and J 1 base short, with 8 bases between. The CDR3 spans 14 residues. Looked up from germline, CDR1 is SGHTA and CDR2 is FQGNSA. The CDR3 spells CASSLMSTQETQYF. Here the CDR3 DNA reads TGTGCCAGCAGCTTAATGTCCACCCAAGAGACCCAGTACTTC.

With respect to this clonotype: The junction departs from germline at one end; a sequencing error may be responsible. The gene calls are TRBV20-1 and TRBJ2-1; a weak D match, TRBD1 (5 bases). Germline CDR1 and CDR2: DFQATT and SNEGSKA (reference sequence). The length of the CDR3 is 15 residues. CDR3 region: CSARDPTAPYNEQFF. The CDR3 nucleotides are TGCAGTGCTCGAGACCCGACAGCTCCCTACAATGAGCAGTTCTTC.